The clone carrying this TCR beta chain showed up just once. Its antigen is not known. The J segment lost 4 bases and the V segment lost 4 bases, leaving 9 bases of the junction unmatched. This CDR3 has 15 amino acids. Germline assignment: CDR1 MNHEY and CDR2 SVGAGI. These data are taken from a study of shared clonotypes between healthy human individuals. Some clones are missing from TCRdb's copy, which holds only in-frame ones; the method was immunoSEQ multiplex PCR. The sample comprises just over 2,000,000 clones, about 95% of which are singletons, and 0.9% to 1.3% rests with the top ten. Regarding the study as a whole: Inspection by rarefaction showed sorted-subset sequencing to be incomplete despite large depth. An expected dependence of interdonor clonotype sharing on sequencing depth was noted. The four-donor shared clonotypes exceeded non-shared clonotypes in generation probability, with non-shared ones scoring lower.

Selected positively for CCR7 and CD45RO-negative, naive CD8 cells excluded terminally differentiated effector memory CD45RA+ cells. The chain carries TRBV6-5 and TRBJ2-5; the match to TRBD1 covers 7 bases. The sequencing sample was made of naive CD8+ T cells sorted from blood. The clonotype was recovered from a young man in good health. The CDR3 DNA reads TGTGCCAGCAGTTCACAGACAGGGAATGGAGAGACCCAGTACTTC. The encoded protein is CASSSQTGNGETQYF.